This T cell receptor beta chain was found in a study of shared clonotypes between healthy human individuals (dated by TCRdb to about 2020). Regarding the study in general: A few men and two women, aged 18 to 49 years, made up the cohort. Libraries were prepared and TCR repertoires were sequenced by different laboratories using diverse techniques, in order to increase sequencing depth and limit assay-specific biases. To estimate repertoire size and how much clonotype sharing occurs between individuals, the study deeply sequenced the blood TCR repertoires of five healthy adults. For each donor, three plates each were used for CD4 naive and CD4 memory, two plates were used for CD8 naive, and one plate was used for CD8 memory. Per donor, leukapheresis produced somewhere between about 0.9 and 9.5 billion PBMCs.

What the research found in general, with its limitations: Even with the large sequencing depth, rarefaction of the sorted-subset datasets indicated that sequencing was incomplete. Because the study included a small number of donors, the genetic and exposure-history diversity represented was limited. Sampling was restricted to blood, and TCR repertoires in tissues likely differ from the TCR repertoires found in blood. Naive subsets generally had larger estimated clonotype richness than memory subsets did. When a few donors were compared, the shared fraction of clonotypes was 5% to 6.5% for naive CD4, 3.5% to 4% for naive CD8, more than 2% for memory CD4, and about 0.36% for memory CD8. Pairwise subsampling indicated that sequencing depth was expected to affect the degree of clonotype sharing among donors. Compared with non-shared clonotypes, the clonotypes found in all four sorted-subset donors had higher generation probabilities.

TCR CDR3 regions were amplified from genomic DNA by multiplex PCR using the deep immunoSEQ assay. For each cell subset, the extracted genomic DNA was distributed evenly across all wells of several immunoSEQ 96-well plates, and each plate served as one replicate. For sorted subsets, 150 to 250 ng of genomic DNA, equivalent to 25,000 to 30,000 T cell genomes, went into each replicate PCR. Purified libraries were measured with a Qubit 3.0 fluorometer, size-checked on a Bioanalyzer 2100, and measured again with the KAPA Library Quantification kit. Every immunoSEQ 96-well plate was sequenced on a dedicated single-read 150-cycle Illumina NextSeq 550 flow cell. The original methods were these. Because only junctional sequences without quality scores were contained in the immunoSEQ output, filtering matching that applied to full-length reads could not be performed. Sequences were annotated with PyIR, a Python wrapper for IgBLAST v1.9, using IMGT germline references to assign V/J genes and CDR3. Reads with weak V/J assignments (E-value above 1e-6), missing CDR3, stop codons, out-of-frame junctions, or ambiguous translated residues were removed. A V3J clonotype was defined by an identical inferred V gene, J gene, and CDR3 amino acid sequence. Percentage overlap between repertoires was computed as shared unique clonotypes divided by the size of the smaller repertoire. RTK rarefaction, the Chao1 estimator, and Recon v2.1 estimates of unobserved clonotypes were used to assess repertoire richness. For all TCRbeta clonotypes obtained by the gDNA method from four donors, generation probabilities were computed with OLGA. TCRdb took over this immuneACCESS table, retaining in-frame rearrangements with V and J assigned. Such tables are incomplete; in checked studies, under half of the missing clones stem from an unresolved V gene, and the remainder is unexplained. V, J and clone size reflect that table, while D and trimming were determined from the DNA. The table for this sample lists about 2.1 million clones; just under 95% of them were counted only once. The biggest ten clones account for over 1.5% of the sample.

CD8 naive samples were obtained by positive selection for CCR7 among CD45RO-negative cells, yielding a CD45RA+CCR7+ population from which TemRA cells were excluded. The donors were healthy, HIV-negative adults who had no recently reported acute infections or vaccinations. Only Caucasian adults living in Nashville, Tennessee, USA were represented among the donors. After blood collection by leukapheresis, PBMCs were isolated using Ficoll-Histopaque density gradient centrifugation and then cryopreserved in the vapor phase of liquid nitrogen. Analytical flow cytometry was used to check the purity and quantity of each magnetically sorted T cell population. Each sorted fraction had its genomic DNA isolated and then quantified by UV absorbance on a Nanodrop 2000c. Trimming removed 6 bases from V and 1 base from J, leaving 15 bases between the germline ends. CDR1 and CDR2 are read off the germline V gene (reference sequence) as LNHDA and SQIVND. The CDR3, from cysteine to phenylalanine, totals 15 residues. Left in the record is the CDR3 DNA by itself, 45 bases read in frame from the first base.

Remarks on this clone: Its cognate antigen has yet to be identified. Within one base of it there is no much larger clone, and no base qualities were kept. Other DNA sequences in this specimen translate into the identical CDR3.

The chain links TRBV19 with TRBJ2-5; the D gene is possibly TRBD1 or TRBD2, each agreeing over 6 bases. The sequenced material came from naive CD8+ T cells from PBMCs. The label giving this sample's cell subset or site can be read as: CD45RA+CCR7+. This TCR was sampled from a man aged 18 to 35 in good health. Some clones in this sample may be carry-over from other donors' samples. The CDR3 protein: CASSPRWGAQETQYF. In nucleotides, the sequence is TGTGCCAGTAGCCCTAGATGGGGGGCCCAAGAGACCCAGTACTTC.